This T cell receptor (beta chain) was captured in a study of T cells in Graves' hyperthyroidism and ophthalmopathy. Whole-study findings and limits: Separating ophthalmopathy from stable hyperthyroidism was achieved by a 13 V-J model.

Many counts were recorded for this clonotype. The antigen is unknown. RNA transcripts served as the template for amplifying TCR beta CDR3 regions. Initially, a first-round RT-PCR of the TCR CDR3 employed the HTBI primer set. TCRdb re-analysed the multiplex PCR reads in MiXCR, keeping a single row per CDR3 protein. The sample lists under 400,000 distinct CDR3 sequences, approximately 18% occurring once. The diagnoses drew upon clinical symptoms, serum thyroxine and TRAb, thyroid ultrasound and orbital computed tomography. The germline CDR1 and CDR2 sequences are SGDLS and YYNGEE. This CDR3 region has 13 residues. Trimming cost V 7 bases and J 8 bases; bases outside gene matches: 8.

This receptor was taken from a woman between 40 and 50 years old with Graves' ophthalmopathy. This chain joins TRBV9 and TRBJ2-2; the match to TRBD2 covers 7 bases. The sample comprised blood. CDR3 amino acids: CASRRAGMGELFF. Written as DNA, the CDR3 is TGTGCCAGCCGAAGAGCGGGAATGGGGGAGCTGTTTTTT.